The present T cell receptor (beta chain) was sequenced within a study of blood T cell repertoires in COVID-19. Whole-study context: The cDNA or gDNA used as material had been derived from T cells, B-cell-depleted T cells, or PBMCs.

Trimming took off 0 bases at V and 8 bases at J, with 17 bases between the two ends. This CDR3 contains 15 residues. The germline gives CDR1 SGDLS, CDR2 YYNGEE. As originally analysed: Researchers report that nucleated cell counts were estimated from reference gene primer amplification. The assay was immunoSEQ multiplex PCR, and TCRdb's table has in-frame clones only and misses some. That table furnishes V, J and clone size, whereas the DNA furnished D and trimming. The top ten hold approximately 0.89% of the sample, which has about 230,000 clones, approximately 84% seen once. Specimen: peripheral blood. This TCR derives from a middle-aged man with acute or convalescent COVID-19. This rearrangement joins TRBV9 to TRBJ1-2, with D perhaps TRBD1 (6 bases). CDR3: CASSVGTVSSYGYTF. The CDR3 coding sequence is TGTGCCAGCAGCGTAGGGACAGTCAGCTCCTACGGCTACACCTTC.